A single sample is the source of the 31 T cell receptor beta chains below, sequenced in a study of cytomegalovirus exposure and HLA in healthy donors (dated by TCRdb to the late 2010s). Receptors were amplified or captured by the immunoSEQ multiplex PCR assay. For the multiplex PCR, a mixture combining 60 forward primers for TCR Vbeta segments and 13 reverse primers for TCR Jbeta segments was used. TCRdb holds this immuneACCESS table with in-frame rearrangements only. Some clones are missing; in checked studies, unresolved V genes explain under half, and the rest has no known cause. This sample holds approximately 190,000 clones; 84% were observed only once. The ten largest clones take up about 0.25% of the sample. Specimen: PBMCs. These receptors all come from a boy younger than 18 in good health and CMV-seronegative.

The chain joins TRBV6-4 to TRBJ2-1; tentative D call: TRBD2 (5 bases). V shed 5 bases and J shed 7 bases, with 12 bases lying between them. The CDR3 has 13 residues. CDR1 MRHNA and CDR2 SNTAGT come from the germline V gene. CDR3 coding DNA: TGTGCCAGCAGTACTGGACGGACTAATGAGCAGTTCTTC. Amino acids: CASSTGRTNEQFF.

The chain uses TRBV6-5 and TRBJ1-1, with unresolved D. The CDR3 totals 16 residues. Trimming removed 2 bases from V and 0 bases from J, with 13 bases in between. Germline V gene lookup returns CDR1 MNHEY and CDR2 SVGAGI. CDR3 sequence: CASSYGQPNLNTEAFF. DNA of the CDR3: TGTGCCAGCAGTTACGGGCAGCCAAATTTGAACACTGAAGCTTTCTTT.

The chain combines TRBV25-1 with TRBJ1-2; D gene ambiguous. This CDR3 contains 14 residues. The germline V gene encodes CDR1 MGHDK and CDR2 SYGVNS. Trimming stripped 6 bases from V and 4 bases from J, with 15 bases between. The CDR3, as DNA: TGTGCCAGCAGCTCACCTCTTCGGAGCTATGGCTACACCTTC. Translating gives CASSSPLRSYGYTF.

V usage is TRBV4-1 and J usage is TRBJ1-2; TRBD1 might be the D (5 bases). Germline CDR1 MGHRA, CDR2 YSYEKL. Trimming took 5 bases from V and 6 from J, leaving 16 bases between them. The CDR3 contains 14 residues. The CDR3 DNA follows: TGCGCCAGCAGCTCGCACCGGGACTTCGATGGCTACACCTTC. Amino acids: CASSSHRDFDGYTF.

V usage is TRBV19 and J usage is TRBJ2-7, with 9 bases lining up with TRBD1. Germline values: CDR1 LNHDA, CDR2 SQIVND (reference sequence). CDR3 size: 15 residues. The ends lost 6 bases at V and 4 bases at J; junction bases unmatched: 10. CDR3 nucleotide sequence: TGTGCCAGTAGATTAATTGGGACAGGGACGTACGAGCAGTACTTC. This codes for CASRLIGTGTYEQYF. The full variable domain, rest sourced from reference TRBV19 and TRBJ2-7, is DGGITQSPKYLFRKEGQNVTLSCEQNLNHDAMYWYRQDPGQGLRLIYYSQIVNDFQKGDIAEGYSVSREKKESFPLTVTSAQKNPTAFYLCASRLIGTGTYEQYFGPGTRLTVT.

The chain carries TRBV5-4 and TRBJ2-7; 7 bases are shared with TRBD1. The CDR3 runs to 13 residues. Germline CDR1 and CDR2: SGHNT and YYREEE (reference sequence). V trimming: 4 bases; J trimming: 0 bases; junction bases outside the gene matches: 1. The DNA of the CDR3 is TGTGCCAGCAGCCCAGGGGGCTCCTACGAGCAGTACTTC. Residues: CASSPGGSYEQYF.

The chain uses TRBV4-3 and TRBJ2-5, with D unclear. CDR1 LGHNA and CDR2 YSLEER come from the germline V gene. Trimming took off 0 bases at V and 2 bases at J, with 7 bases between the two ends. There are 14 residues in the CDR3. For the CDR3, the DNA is TGCGCCAGCAGCCAAGACCGTCAGCAAGAGACCCAGTACTTC. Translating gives CASSQDRQQETQYF.

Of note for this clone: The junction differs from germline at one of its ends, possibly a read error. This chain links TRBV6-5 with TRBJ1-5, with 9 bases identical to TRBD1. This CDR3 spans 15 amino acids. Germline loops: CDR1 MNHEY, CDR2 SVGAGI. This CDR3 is CASSYSGQGYHPQHF. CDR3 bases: TGTGCCAGCAGTTACTCGGGACAGGGATATCATCCCCAGCATTTT.

In nucleotides, the CDR3 is TGCAGCGTTCCCGACAGGGGACCCGGGGGAGCTTTCTTT. Translating gives CSVPDRGPGGAFF. The rearrangement joins TRBV29-1 to TRBJ1-1; TRBD1 aligns across 8 bases. Germline trimming cut 5 bases from V and 10 bases from J; bases unmatched to any gene: 12. Germline CDR1 and CDR2: SQVTM and ANQGSEA. The CDR3 is 13 residues long.

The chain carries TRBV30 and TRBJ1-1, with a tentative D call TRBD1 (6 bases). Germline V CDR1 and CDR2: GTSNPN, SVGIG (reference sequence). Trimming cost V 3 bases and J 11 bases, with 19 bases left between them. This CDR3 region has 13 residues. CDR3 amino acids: CAWRGHIRGTAFF. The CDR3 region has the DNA TGTGCCTGGAGGGGACATATTCGGGGTACGGCTTTCTTT.

This chain's CDR3 is CASSAGPRGGYTF. The CDR3 bases are TGTGCCAGCAGCGCAGGTCCCCGAGGGGGCTACACCTTC. J is TRBJ1-2 and V is TRBV9, with D uncertain. Trimming took 3 bases from V and 8 from J, leaving 14 bases between them. CDR1 is SGDLS and CDR2 is YYNGEE in the germline V gene. The CDR3 sequence is 13 residues long.

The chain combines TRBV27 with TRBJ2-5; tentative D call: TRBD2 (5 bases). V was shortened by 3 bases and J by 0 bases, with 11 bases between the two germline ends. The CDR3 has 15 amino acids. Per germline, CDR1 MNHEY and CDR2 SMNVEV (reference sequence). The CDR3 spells CASSLVRGYQETQYF. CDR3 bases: TGTGCCAGCAGTTTGGTTCGCGGGTACCAAGAGACCCAGTACTTC.

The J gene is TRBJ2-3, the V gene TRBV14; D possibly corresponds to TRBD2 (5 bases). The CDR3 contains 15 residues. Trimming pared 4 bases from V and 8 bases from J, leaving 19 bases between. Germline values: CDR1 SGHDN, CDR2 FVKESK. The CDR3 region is CASSPRTPGKATQYF. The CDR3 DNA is TGTGCCAGCAGCCCGAGGACTCCGGGTAAAGCTACGCAGTATTTT.

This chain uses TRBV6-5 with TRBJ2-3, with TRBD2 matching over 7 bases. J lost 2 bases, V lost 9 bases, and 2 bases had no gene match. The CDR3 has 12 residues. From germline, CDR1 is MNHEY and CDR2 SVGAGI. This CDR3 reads CASTSDTDTQYF. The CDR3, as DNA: TGTGCCAGTACTAGCGACACAGATACGCAGTATTTT.

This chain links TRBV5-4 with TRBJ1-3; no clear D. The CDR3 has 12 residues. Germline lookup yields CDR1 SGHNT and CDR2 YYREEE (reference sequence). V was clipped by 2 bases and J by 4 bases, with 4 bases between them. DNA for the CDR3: TGTGCCAGCAGCTTTCAGGGAAACACCATATATTTT. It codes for CASSFQGNTIYF.

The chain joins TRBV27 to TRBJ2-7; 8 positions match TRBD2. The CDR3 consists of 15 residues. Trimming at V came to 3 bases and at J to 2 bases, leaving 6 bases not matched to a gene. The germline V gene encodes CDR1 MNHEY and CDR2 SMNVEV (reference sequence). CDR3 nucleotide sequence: TGTGCCAGCAGTTTCCGTACGGGAGGGCCCTACGAGCAGTACTTC. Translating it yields CASSFRTGGPYEQYF.

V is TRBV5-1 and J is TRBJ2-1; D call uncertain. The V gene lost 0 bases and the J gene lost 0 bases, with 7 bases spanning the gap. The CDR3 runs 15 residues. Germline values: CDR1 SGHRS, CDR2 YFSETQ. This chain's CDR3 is CASSLVESSYNEQFF. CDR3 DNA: TGCGCCAGCAGCTTGGTAGAGAGCTCCTACAATGAGCAGTTCTTC.

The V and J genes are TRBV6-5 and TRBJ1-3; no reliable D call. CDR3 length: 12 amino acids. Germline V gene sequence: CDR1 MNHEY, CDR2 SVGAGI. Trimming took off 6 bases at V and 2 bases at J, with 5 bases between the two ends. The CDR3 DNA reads TGTGCCAGCAGCACAGCTGGAAACACCATATATTTT. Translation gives CASSTAGNTIYF.

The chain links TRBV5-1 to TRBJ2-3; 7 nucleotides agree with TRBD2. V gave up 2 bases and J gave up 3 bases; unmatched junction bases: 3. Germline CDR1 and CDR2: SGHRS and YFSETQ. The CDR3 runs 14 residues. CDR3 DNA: TGCGCCAGCAGCTTTAGCGGGTTAACAGATACGCAGTATTTT. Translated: CASSFSGLTDTQYF.

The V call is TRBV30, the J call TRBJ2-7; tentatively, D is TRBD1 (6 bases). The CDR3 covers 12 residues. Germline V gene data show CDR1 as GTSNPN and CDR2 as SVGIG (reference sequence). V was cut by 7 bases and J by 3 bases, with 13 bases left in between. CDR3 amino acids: CASSPGVYEQYF. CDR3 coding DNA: TGTGCCTCCAGCCCAGGGGTCTACGAGCAGTACTTC.

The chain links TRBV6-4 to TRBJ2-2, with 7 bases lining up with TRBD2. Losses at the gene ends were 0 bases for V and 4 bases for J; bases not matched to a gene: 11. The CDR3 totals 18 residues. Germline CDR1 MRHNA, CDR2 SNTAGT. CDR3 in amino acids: CASSDSGLSWLGTGELFF. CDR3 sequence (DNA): TGTGCCAGCAGTGACTCGGGACTATCTTGGTTGGGCACCGGGGAGCTGTTTTTT.

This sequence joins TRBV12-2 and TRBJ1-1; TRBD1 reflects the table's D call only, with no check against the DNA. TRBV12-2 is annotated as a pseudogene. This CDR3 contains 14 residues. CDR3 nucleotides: TGTGCAAGTCGCACCAGGGGGTCGAGCACTGAAGCTTTCTTT. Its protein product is CASRTRGSSTEAFF.

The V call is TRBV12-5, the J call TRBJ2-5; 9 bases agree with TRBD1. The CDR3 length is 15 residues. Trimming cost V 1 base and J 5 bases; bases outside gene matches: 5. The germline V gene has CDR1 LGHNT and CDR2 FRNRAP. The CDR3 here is CASGLEGQGLETQYF. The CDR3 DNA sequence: TGTGCTAGTGGTTTGGAAGGACAGGGGCTGGAGACCCAGTACTTC.

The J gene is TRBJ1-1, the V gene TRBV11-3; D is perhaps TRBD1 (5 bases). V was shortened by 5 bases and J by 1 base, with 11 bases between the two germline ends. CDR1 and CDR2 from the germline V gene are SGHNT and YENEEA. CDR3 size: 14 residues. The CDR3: CASSLSGGNTEAFF. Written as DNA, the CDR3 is TGTGCCAGCAGCCTGAGCGGGGGGAACACTGAAGCTTTCTTT.

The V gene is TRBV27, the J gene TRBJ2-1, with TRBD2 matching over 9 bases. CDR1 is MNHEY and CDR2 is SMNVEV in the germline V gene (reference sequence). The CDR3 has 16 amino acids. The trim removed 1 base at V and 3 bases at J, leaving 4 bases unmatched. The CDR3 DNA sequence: TGTGCCAGCAGTTTATTTAGCGGGAGTATCTACAATGAGCAGTTCTTC. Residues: CASSLFSGSIYNEQFF.

The CDR3 DNA reads TGCGCCAGCAGCCCCGGACTAGCTTTGGAGACCCAGTACTTC. Its protein is CASSPGLALETQYF. The chain employs TRBV5-1 and TRBJ2-5; the match to TRBD2 covers 8 bases. The CDR3 consists of 14 residues. Germline V gives CDR1 SGHRS, CDR2 YFSETQ. V lost 4 bases and J lost 5; bases outside the gene matches: 7.

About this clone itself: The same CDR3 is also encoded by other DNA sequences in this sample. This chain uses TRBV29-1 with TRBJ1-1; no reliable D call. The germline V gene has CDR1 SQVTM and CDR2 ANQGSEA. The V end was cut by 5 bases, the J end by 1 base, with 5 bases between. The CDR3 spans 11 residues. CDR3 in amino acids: CSVRGNTEAFF. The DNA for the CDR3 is TGCAGCGTTAGAGGGAACACTGAAGCTTTCTTT.

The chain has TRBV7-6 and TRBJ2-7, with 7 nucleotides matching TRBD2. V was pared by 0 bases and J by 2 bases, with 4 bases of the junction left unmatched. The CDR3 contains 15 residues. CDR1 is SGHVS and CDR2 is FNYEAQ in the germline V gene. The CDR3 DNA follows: TGTGCCAGCAGCTTAGCGCGGGGGAGAACCTACGAGCAGTACTTC. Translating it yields CASSLARGRTYEQYF.

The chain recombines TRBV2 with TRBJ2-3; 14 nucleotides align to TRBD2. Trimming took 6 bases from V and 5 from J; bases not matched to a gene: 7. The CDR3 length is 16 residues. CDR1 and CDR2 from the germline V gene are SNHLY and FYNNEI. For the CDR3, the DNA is TGTGCCAGCAGGGGACTAGCGGGAGTTGGGGAAGATACGCAGTATTTT. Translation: CASRGLAGVGEDTQYF.

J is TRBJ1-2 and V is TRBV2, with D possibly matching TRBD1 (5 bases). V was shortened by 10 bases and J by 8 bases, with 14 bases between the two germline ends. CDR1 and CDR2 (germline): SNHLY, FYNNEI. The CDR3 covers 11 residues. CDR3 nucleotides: TGTGCCACGGGGGATCGGGGGGGCTACACCTTC. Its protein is CATGDRGGYTF.

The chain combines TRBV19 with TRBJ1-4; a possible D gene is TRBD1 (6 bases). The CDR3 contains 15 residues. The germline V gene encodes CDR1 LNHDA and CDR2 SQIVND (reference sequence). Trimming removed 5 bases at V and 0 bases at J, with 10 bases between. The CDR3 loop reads CASSPGQPTNEKLFF. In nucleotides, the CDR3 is TGTGCCAGTAGTCCCGGACAGCCAACTAATGAAAAACTGTTTTTT.